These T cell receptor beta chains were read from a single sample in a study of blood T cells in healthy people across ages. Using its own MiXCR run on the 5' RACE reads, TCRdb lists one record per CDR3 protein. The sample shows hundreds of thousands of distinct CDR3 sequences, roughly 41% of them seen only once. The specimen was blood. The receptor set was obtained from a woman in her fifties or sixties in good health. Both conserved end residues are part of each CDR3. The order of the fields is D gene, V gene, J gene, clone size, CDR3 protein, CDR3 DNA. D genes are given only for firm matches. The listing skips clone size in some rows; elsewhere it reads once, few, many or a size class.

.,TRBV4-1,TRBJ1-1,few,CASSQGSSIEAFF,TGCGCCAGCAGCCAAGGGTCCTCGATTGAAGCTTTCTTT
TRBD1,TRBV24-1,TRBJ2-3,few,CATRGQVSTDTQYF,TGTGCCACCAGGGGACAGGTGAGCACAGATACGCAGTATTTT
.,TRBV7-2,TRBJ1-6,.,CASSPPQGLGSPLHF,TGTGCCAGCAGCCCCCCGCAGGGCTTGGGGTCACCCCTCCACTTT
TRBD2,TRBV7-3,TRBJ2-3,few,CASGLRASGGGGTDTQYF,TGTGCCAGCGGCCTTCGGGCTAGCGGGGGGGGCGGCACAGATACGCAGTATTTT
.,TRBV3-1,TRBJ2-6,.,CASSPGVPSGANVLTF,TGTGCCAGCAGCCCCGGTGTCCCCTCTGGGGCCAACGTCCTGACTTTC
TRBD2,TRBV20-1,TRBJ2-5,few,CSAVLAGDSTRQYF,TGCAGTGCTGTTCTAGCGGGGGACTCTACGAGGCAGTACTTC
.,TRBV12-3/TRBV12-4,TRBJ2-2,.,CASSIPNTGELFF,TGTGCCAGCAGTATCCCGAACACCGGGGAGCTGTTTTTT
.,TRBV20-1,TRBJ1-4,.,CSAMGQEGQKLFF,TGCAGTGCTATGGGGCAGGAGGGGCAAAAACTGTTTTTT
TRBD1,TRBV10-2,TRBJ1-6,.,CASSDTVGTGGSPLHF,TGCGCCAGCAGTGACACTGTCGGGACAGGGGGCTCACCCCTCCACTTT
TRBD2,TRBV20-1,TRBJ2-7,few,CSAIPAASGRHEQYF,TGCAGTGCTATACCCGCGGCTAGCGGGAGACACGAGCAGTACTTC
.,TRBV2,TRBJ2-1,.,CASNRLNEQFF,TGTGCCAGCAACCGACTTAATGAGCAGTTCTTC
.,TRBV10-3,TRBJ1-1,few,CAISYGQQNTEAFF,TGTGCCATCAGCTACGGACAGCAGAACACTGAAGCTTTCTTT
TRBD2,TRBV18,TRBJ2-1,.,CASSPAVLAGVGEQFF,TGTGCCAGCTCGCCTGCGGTACTAGCGGGAGTTGGGGAGCAGTTCTTC
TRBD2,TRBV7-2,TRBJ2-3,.,CASSTGLAPYTQYF,TGTGCCAGCAGCACCGGACTAGCTCCGTACACGCAGTATTTT
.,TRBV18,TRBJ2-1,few,CASSPLGTYNEQFF,TGTGCCAGCTCGCCTCTCGGGACTTACAATGAGCAGTTCTTC
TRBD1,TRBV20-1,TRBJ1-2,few,CSGTGDSYGYTF,TGCAGTGGGACAGGGGATAGCTATGGCTACACCTTC
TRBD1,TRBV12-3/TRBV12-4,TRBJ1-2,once,CASRRPGQGNTNYGYTF,TGTGCCAGCAGACGCCCGGGACAGGGAAACACTAACTATGGCTACACCTTC
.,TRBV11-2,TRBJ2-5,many,CASSLVSLGHVNNEQYF,TGTGCCAGCAGCTTAGTGTCGTTAGGTCACGTTAACAATGAGCAGTACTTC
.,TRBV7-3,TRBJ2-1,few,CASSSGGAAMAGEQFF,TGTGCCAGCAGCTCCGGGGGTGCAGCTATGGCGGGTGAGCAGTTCTTC
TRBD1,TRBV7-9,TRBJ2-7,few,CASSSRDRGLNEQYF,TGTGCCAGCAGCTCGAGGGACAGGGGGTTGAACGAGCAGTACTTC
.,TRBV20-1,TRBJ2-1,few,CSALKGGHNEQFF,TGCAGTGCTCTAAAGGGGGGGCACAATGAGCAGTTCTTC
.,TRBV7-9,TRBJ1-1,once,CASSSTLAEAFF,TGTGCCAGCAGTTCCACTTTGGCTGAAGCTTTCTTT
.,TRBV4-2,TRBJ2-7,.,CASSQGFQGYEQYF,TGTGCCAGCAGCCAGGGGTTTCAGGGCTACGAGCAGTACTTC
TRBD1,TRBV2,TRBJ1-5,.,CASNADREDQPQHF,TGTGCCAGCAACGCTGACAGGGAAGATCAGCCCCAGCATTTT
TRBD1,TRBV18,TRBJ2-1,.,CAISPRRGLSYNEQFF,TGTGCCATCTCACCACGAAGGGGGCTATCCTACAATGAGCAGTTCTTC
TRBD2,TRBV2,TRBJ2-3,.,CASSEWASGGTDTQYF,TGTGCCAGCAGTGAATGGGCTAGCGGGGGTACAGATACGCAGTATTTT
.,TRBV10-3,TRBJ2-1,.,CAIRALIYNEQFF,TGTGCCATCAGGGCCCTGATCTACAATGAGCAGTTCTTC
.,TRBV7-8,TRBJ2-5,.,CASSVTGTLQETQYF,TGTGCCAGCAGCGTGACCGGGACTCTCCAAGAGACCCAGTACTTC
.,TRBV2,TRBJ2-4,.,CASSAGGVALAKNIQYF,TGTGCCAGCAGTGCTGGCGGCGTGGCCTTAGCCAAAAACATTCAGTACTTC
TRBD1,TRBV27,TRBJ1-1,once,CASSLVQGATEAFF,TGTGCCAGCAGTTTAGTCCAGGGGGCGACTGAAGCTTTCTTT
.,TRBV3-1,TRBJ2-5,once,CASSLRGYFGETQYF,TGTGCCAGCAGCCTCAGGGGATACTTTGGAGAGACCCAGTACTTC
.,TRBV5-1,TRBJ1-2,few,CASSLEGSENYGYTF,TGCGCCAGCAGCTTGGAAGGGTCGGAAAACTATGGCTACACCTTC
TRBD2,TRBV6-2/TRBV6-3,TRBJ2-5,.,CASSYSGGRHEETQYF,TGTGCCAGCAGTTACTCTGGCGGGAGGCACGAGGAGACCCAGTACTTC
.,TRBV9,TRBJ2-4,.,CASSVAIGGDIQYF,TGTGCCAGCAGCGTAGCGATAGGGGGGGACATTCAGTACTTC
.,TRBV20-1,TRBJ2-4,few,CSAVRDIIGEQYF,TGCAGTGCCGTCCGGGACATCATAGGGGAGCAGTACTTC
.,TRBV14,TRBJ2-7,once,CASSQDLISEQYF,TGTGCCAGCAGCCAAGATTTAATCAGCGAGCAGTACTTC
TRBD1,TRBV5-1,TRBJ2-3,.,CASSPTGGGNQDTQYF,TGCGCCAGCAGCCCCACAGGGGGCGGGAATCAAGATACGCAGTATTTT
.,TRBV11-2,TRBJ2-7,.,CASSLVSRRNEQYF,TGTGCCAGCAGCTTAGTCTCCCGGAGGAACGAGCAGTACTTC
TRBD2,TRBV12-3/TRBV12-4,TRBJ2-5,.,CASTFSGSGETQYF,TGTGCCAGCACTTTTAGCGGGAGTGGTGAGACCCAGTACTTC
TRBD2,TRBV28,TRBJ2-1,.,CASSTLAGEETQFF,TGTGCCAGCAGTACCCTAGCGGGAGAAGAGACCCAGTTCTTC
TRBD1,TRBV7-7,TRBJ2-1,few,CASSLGTDSEQFF,TGTGCTAGCAGCCTGGGGACAGACTCTGAGCAGTTCTTC
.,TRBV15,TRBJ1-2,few,CATSRGPAGRDGYTF,TGTGCCACCAGCAGAGGGCCAGCCGGCAGGGACGGCTACACCTTC
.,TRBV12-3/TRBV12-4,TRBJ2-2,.,CASRRQQAGELFF,TGTGCCAGCAGGCGACAGCAGGCCGGGGAGCTGTTTTTT
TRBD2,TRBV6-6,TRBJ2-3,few,CASSPSGGAPDTQYF,TGTGCCAGCAGTCCCAGCGGGGGGGCCCCAGATACGCAGTATTTT
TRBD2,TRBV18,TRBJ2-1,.,CASSRGLAGGDNEQFF,TGTGCCAGCTCACGGGGACTAGCGGGGGGAGACAATGAGCAGTTCTTC
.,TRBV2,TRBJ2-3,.,CASSTRVGPTDTQYF,TGTGCCAGCAGTACTAGAGTAGGCCCCACAGATACGCAGTATTTT
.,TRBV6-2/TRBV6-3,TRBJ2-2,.,CASSYNPTGELFF,TGTGCCAGCAGTTACAACCCCACCGGGGAGCTGTTTTTT
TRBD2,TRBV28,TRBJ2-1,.,CAGSLTWAGGNNEQFF,TGTGCCGGCAGTTTAACGTGGGCGGGAGGAAACAATGAGCAGTTCTTC
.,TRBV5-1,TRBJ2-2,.,CASSLERGQNTGELFF,TGCGCCAGCAGCCTGGAAAGGGGACAGAACACCGGGGAGCTGTTTTTT
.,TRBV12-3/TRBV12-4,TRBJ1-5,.,CASSLAGGGSQPQHF,TGTGCCAGCAGTTTAGCGGGAGGGGGATCTCAGCCCCAGCATTTT